This T cell receptor beta chain was captured by sequencing in a study of T cells expressing NK-cell markers. Comments on this clonotype: What it recognizes is unknown.

Study findings and constraints: Several of the donors carried dominant NKG2C+ clonotypes that took up about 1.0-7.5% of their CD8+ T cells. For four donors, these clonotypes were likewise the leading ones in the CD3+CD56-NKG2C+ fraction.

It was by 5'RACE template switching with UMIs that TCR beta cDNA was made. Using the 5' RACE reads, TCRdb records one entry per CDR3 protein without DNA. The specimen's table records about 460,000 distinct CDR3 sequences. The length of the CDR3 is 19 residues. This chain links TRBV21-1 with TRBJ2-7. TRBV21-1 is reported as a pseudogene. The TCR sequence derives from a woman aged 45-65 years in good health. The sequencing sample was made of blood T cells: a sorted CD56 or NKG2C T cell subset, CD4+ or CD8+ T cells, or bulk PBMC T cells (not recorded which). CDR3 in amino acids: CASSKLKFDDRSCRYEQYF.